Described below is a single T cell receptor beta chain sequence and its context. The sample is drawn from a study of immune characterization of retroperitoneal liposarcoma. Germline values: CDR1 SGHNT, CDR2 YENEEA. The CDR3 runs 15 residues. The J segment lost 6 bases and the V segment lost 1 base, leaving 5 bases of the junction unmatched. TCRdb re-called the PCR reads through MiXCR, storing one row per CDR3 protein. The sample lists around 13,000 distinct CDR3 sequences; 47% were seen once. This TCR was sampled from a female donor with retroperitoneal liposarcoma. V is TRBV11-3 and J is TRBJ2-1, with 8 positions matching TRBD2. Sequencing was carried out using tumor tissue. The CDR3 protein is CASSLVLLAGNEQFF. The CDR3 bases are TGTGCCAGCAGCTTAGTCCTCCTAGCGGGCAATGAGCAGTTCTTC.